Listed below are T cell receptor beta chains from one sample, sequenced in a study of monozygotic twins with inflammatory bowel disease. TCRdb reprocessed the 5' RACE reads and reports one entry per CDR3 protein, with no DNA. This sample contains over 110,000 distinct CDR3 sequences. Material: blood. Receptors originate from a human donor with ulcerative colitis or Crohn's disease, or a healthy co-twin of an affected twin (not recorded which). Both conserved end residues are part of each CDR3. Fields, in order: CDR3 length, clone size, J gene, V gene, CDR3 protein. A clone size is listed for some rows: how often the clone was seen (once, few, many), or a class if it is expanded.

cdr3_length: 15; clone_size: .; j_call: TRBJ2-3; v_call: TRBV6-5; cdr3_aa: CASSYFAGATDTQYF
cdr3_length: 13; clone_size: .; j_call: TRBJ1-2; v_call: TRBV7-2; cdr3_aa: CASSPGQGRFDTF
cdr3_length: 15; clone_size: .; j_call: TRBJ1-5; v_call: TRBV7-8; cdr3_aa: CASRAGTGSNQPQHF
cdr3_length: 16; clone_size: .; j_call: TRBJ2-1; v_call: TRBV5-1; cdr3_aa: CASSLTTSGVYNEQFF
cdr3_length: 13; clone_size: .; j_call: TRBJ1-5; v_call: TRBV20-1; cdr3_aa: CSASHRDNQPQYF
cdr3_length: 15; clone_size: medium-sized; j_call: TRBJ2-3; v_call: TRBV20-1; cdr3_aa: CSAKTSVSSTDTQYF
cdr3_length: 15; clone_size: .; j_call: TRBJ2-1; v_call: TRBV9; cdr3_aa: CASSRDSSSYNEQFF
cdr3_length: 16; clone_size: .; j_call: TRBJ2-7; v_call: TRBV5-1; cdr3_aa: CASSSGYRGETYEQYF
cdr3_length: 12; clone_size: .; j_call: TRBJ2-1; v_call: TRBV2; cdr3_aa: CAIQGGYNEQFF
cdr3_length: 16; clone_size: .; j_call: TRBJ1-1; v_call: TRBV4-3; cdr3_aa: CASSQEQQIMNTEAFF
cdr3_length: 16; clone_size: .; j_call: TRBJ2-7; v_call: TRBV20-1; cdr3_aa: CSARDPPRQGIYEQYF
cdr3_length: 14; clone_size: .; j_call: TRBJ2-5; v_call: TRBV7-9; cdr3_aa: CASSLIGGKETQYF
cdr3_length: 15; clone_size: .; j_call: TRBJ2-5; v_call: TRBV7-2; cdr3_aa: CASSLVPGAPETQYF
cdr3_length: 15; clone_size: .; j_call: TRBJ2-7; v_call: TRBV5-1; cdr3_aa: CASSLGLRSSYEQYF
cdr3_length: 18; clone_size: .; j_call: TRBJ2-1; v_call: TRBV20-1; cdr3_aa: CSARDSGGLAGGSDEQFF
cdr3_length: 17; clone_size: .; j_call: TRBJ1-2; v_call: TRBV5-5; cdr3_aa: CASSPSQWEGRKDGYTF
cdr3_length: 16; clone_size: .; j_call: TRBJ2-5; v_call: TRBV7-9; cdr3_aa: CASSLAWDRGVETQYF
cdr3_length: 16; clone_size: .; j_call: TRBJ1-3; v_call: TRBV2; cdr3_aa: CASSGEGLSTGNTIYF
cdr3_length: 18; clone_size: .; j_call: TRBJ2-3; v_call: TRBV11-2; cdr3_aa: CASSLDLLLAREADTQYF
cdr3_length: 17; clone_size: .; j_call: TRBJ2-2; v_call: TRBV24-1; cdr3_aa: CATSDLRDRGFPGELFF
cdr3_length: 13; clone_size: .; j_call: TRBJ2-7; v_call: TRBV24-1; cdr3_aa: CATSVGTGVEQYF
cdr3_length: 16; clone_size: .; j_call: TRBJ1-2; v_call: TRBV12-3/TRBV12-4; cdr3_aa: CASSTTGRFSNYGYTF
cdr3_length: 17; clone_size: .; j_call: TRBJ2-3; v_call: TRBV18; cdr3_aa: CASSPPGTGGGTDTQYF
cdr3_length: 17; clone_size: .; j_call: TRBJ1-6; v_call: TRBV4-1; cdr3_aa: CASSQVNRVTYNSPLHF
cdr3_length: 14; clone_size: .; j_call: TRBJ2-1; v_call: TRBV4-3; cdr3_aa: CASSFRGGRDEQFF
cdr3_length: 13; clone_size: .; j_call: TRBJ1-6; v_call: TRBV12-3/TRBV12-4; cdr3_aa: CASSLDSVILLHF
cdr3_length: 15; clone_size: .; j_call: TRBJ2-3; v_call: TRBV7-9; cdr3_aa: CASMIYWGPTDTQYF
cdr3_length: 16; clone_size: .; j_call: TRBJ2-1; v_call: TRBV5-1; cdr3_aa: CASSFQTGGTYNEQFF
cdr3_length: 13; clone_size: .; j_call: TRBJ2-7; v_call: TRBV5-4; cdr3_aa: CASSLPDTYEQYF
cdr3_length: 17; clone_size: .; j_call: TRBJ2-6; v_call: TRBV6-1; cdr3_aa: CASSEPGVYSGANVLTF
cdr3_length: 14; clone_size: .; j_call: TRBJ1-4; v_call: TRBV20-1; cdr3_aa: CSARDRQGGEKLFF
cdr3_length: 15; clone_size: .; j_call: TRBJ2-1; v_call: TRBV6-1; cdr3_aa: CASITRLAGLNEQFF
cdr3_length: 15; clone_size: .; j_call: TRBJ2-4; v_call: TRBV24-1; cdr3_aa: CATSDFKDSKNIQYF
cdr3_length: 11; clone_size: .; j_call: TRBJ1-5; v_call: TRBV19; cdr3_aa: CASSMLGPQHF
cdr3_length: 16; clone_size: .; j_call: TRBJ2-7; v_call: TRBV5-1; cdr3_aa: CASSWGLPKGSYEQYF
cdr3_length: 12; clone_size: .; j_call: TRBJ1-1; v_call: TRBV29-1; cdr3_aa: CSAVDSYTEAFF
cdr3_length: 13; clone_size: .; j_call: TRBJ2-7; v_call: TRBV7-2; cdr3_aa: CASSLAFGYEQYF
cdr3_length: 15; clone_size: .; j_call: TRBJ2-4; v_call: TRBV11-2; cdr3_aa: CASSLRTSGGEIQYF
cdr3_length: 15; clone_size: .; j_call: TRBJ2-7; v_call: TRBV6-5; cdr3_aa: CASSYSGTGTYEQYF
cdr3_length: 12; clone_size: .; j_call: TRBJ1-1; v_call: TRBV20-1; cdr3_aa: CSATRANTEAFF
cdr3_length: 16; clone_size: .; j_call: TRBJ2-4; v_call: TRBV7-2; cdr3_aa: CASSLNRGGAKNIQYF
cdr3_length: 17; clone_size: .; j_call: TRBJ1-1; v_call: TRBV18; cdr3_aa: CASSPALGGMGNTEAFF
cdr3_length: 14; clone_size: .; j_call: TRBJ1-2; v_call: TRBV4-2; cdr3_aa: CASSQDKGTTGYTF
cdr3_length: 17; clone_size: .; j_call: TRBJ2-7; v_call: TRBV18; cdr3_aa: CASSPSSALLLPYEQYF
cdr3_length: 15; clone_size: .; j_call: TRBJ2-1; v_call: TRBV7-3; cdr3_aa: CASSPTGTVMGEQFF
cdr3_length: 15; clone_size: .; j_call: TRBJ2-3; v_call: TRBV4-2; cdr3_aa: CASSQISGVADTQYF
cdr3_length: 13; clone_size: .; j_call: TRBJ2-1; v_call: TRBV5-1; cdr3_aa: CASSLPTVSEQFF
cdr3_length: 14; clone_size: .; j_call: TRBJ1-4; v_call: TRBV20-1; cdr3_aa: CSARDWQGNEKLFF
cdr3_length: 14; clone_size: .; j_call: TRBJ2-5; v_call: TRBV5-1; cdr3_aa: CASSRTRGQETQYF
cdr3_length: 13; clone_size: .; j_call: TRBJ1-5; v_call: TRBV2; cdr3_aa: CASMRESNQPQHF
cdr3_length: 15; clone_size: .; j_call: TRBJ2-5; v_call: TRBV18; cdr3_aa: CASSPQAGVQETQYF
cdr3_length: 15; clone_size: .; j_call: TRBJ2-7; v_call: TRBV6-1; cdr3_aa: CASSDDTSDSYEQYF
cdr3_length: 16; clone_size: .; j_call: TRBJ2-3; v_call: TRBV11-2; cdr3_aa: CASSLRGDTSTDTQYF